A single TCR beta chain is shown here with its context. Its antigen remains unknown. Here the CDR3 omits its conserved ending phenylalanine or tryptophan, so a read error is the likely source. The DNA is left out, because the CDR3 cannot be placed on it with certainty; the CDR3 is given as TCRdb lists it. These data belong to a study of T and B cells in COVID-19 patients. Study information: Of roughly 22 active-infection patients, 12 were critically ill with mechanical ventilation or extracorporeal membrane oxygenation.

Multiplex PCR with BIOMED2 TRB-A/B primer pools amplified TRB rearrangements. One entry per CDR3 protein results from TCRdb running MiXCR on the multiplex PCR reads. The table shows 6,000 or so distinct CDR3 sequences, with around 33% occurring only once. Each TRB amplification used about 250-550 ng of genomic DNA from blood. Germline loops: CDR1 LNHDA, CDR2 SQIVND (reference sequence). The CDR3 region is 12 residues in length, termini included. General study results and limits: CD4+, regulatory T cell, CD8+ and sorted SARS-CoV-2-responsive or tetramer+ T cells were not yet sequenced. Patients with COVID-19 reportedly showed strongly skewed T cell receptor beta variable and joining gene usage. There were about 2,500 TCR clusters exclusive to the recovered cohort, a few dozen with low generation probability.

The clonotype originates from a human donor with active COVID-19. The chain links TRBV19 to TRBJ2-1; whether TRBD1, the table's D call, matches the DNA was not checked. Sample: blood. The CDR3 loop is CAPRTGNKEQGG.